These 30 T cell receptor beta chains originate from one sample sequenced in a study of regulatory T cells in long-lasting Graves disease. Sequencing libraries for TCR beta were prepared with iRepertoire HTBI primers and Arm-PCR of CDR3 regions. TCRdb processed the multiplex PCR reads anew with MiXCR; each CDR3 protein has one entry. The table shows under 450,000 distinct CDR3 sequences, with roughly 25% occurring only once. Described time point: persistent/refractory GD, antithyroid drugs over 5 years with positive TRAb. There was RNA extracted from PBMCs, and the TCR library was made from it. The sequenced sample was peripheral blood mononuclear cells (PBMCs), obtained when the disease was refractory, from a patient treated with antithyroid drugs. These TCRs come from a woman in her forties with Graves disease.

With respect to this clonotype: A read error is likely here: a far larger clone is one base away. This chain joins TRBV6-9 and TRBJ2-7; D may be TRBD1 (5 bases). Germline lookup yields CDR1 MNHGY and CDR2 SVAAGI. V lost 4 bases, J lost 3 bases, and 13 bases lay in between. The CDR3 spans 14 residues. CDR3 bases: TGTGCCAGCAGTTCCAGGGTCTTAGACTACGAGCAGTACTTC. This codes for CASSSRVLDYEQYF.

The gene calls are TRBV4-1 and TRBJ1-6; D is uncertain. The germline V gene encodes CDR1 MGHRA and CDR2 YSYEKL. Trimming removed 1 base at V and 12 bases at J, with 10 bases between. This CDR3 spans 13 amino acids. Here the CDR3 DNA reads TGCGCCAGCAGCCAAGTTCGACTCGGACCCCTCCACTTT. Translated: CASSQVRLGPLHF.

This clonotype showed up just a few times. The J gene is TRBJ2-5, the V gene TRBV5-1, with 11 positions matching TRBD1. The CDR3 spans 15 residues. The V segment lost 7 bases and the J segment 2 bases; nucleotides outside the gene matches: 7. Germline V CDR1 and CDR2: SGHRS, YFSETQ. This CDR3 reads CASAYRDRGQETQYF. CDR3 DNA sequence: TGCGCCAGCGCCTATCGGGACAGGGGGCAAGAGACCCAGTACTTC.

This clonotype was seen repeatedly, ten times or more. V usage is TRBV20-1 and J usage is TRBJ2-7; D remains ambiguous. The CDR3 length is 10 residues. Trimming shortened V by 1 base and J by 5 bases, and 3 bases separated the two germline ends. Germline CDR1 and CDR2: DFQATT and SNEGSKA (reference sequence). The CDR3: CSARADEQYF. Written as DNA, the CDR3 is TGCAGTGCTAGAGCAGACGAGCAGTACTTC.

This clonotype was seen a single time. J is TRBJ1-4 and V is TRBV19, with D tentatively TRBD1 (6 bases). This CDR3 has 16 amino acids. Germline assignment: CDR1 LNHDA and CDR2 SQIVND (reference sequence). V was trimmed by 7 bases and J by 4 bases, leaving 19 bases between them. The CDR3 is CASNLRRTAGNEKLFF. The CDR3 DNA reads as TGTGCCAGTAATTTGAGGAGGACAGCTGGTAATGAAAAACTGTTTTTT.

The V gene is TRBV29-1, the J gene TRBJ1-1, with a tentative D call TRBD1 (5 bases). CDR3 size: 10 residues. With 7 bases removed from V and 7 bases from J, the gap between germline ends came to 10 bases. Germline CDR1 reads SQVTM; CDR2 reads ANQGSEA. In nucleotides, the CDR3 is TGCAGCGGATGGGACGGTGAAGCTTTCTTT. It is translated as CSGWDGEAFF.

Points on this clonotype: It may be a read error: a sequence one base away is much more abundant. Since the CDR3 does not end with the conserved phenylalanine or tryptophan, this likely comes from a read error. The rearrangement uses TRBV27 and TRBJ2-7; a weak D match, TRBD2 (5 bases). Germline CDR1 reads MNHEY; CDR2 reads SMNVEV (reference sequence). V lost 6 bases, J lost 5 bases, and 17 bases lay in between. The CDR3 sequence is 14 residues long. In DNA, the CDR3 is TGTGCCAGCAGCCTACTAGATTCCTTCAACGAGCAGTACTAC. This codes for CASSLLDSFNEQYY.

The CDR3 loop is CSARVIERSIHEQYF. The DNA for the CDR3 is TGCAGTGCTAGAGTTATCGAGAGATCGATTCACGAGCAGTACTTC. The J gene is TRBJ2-7, the V gene TRBV20-1; D not certain. Trimming shortened V by 1 base and J by 5 bases, and 18 bases separated the two germline ends. The CDR3 loop spans 15 amino acids. Germline values: CDR1 DFQATT, CDR2 SNEGSKA (reference sequence).

CDR3: CASRAPRTVPYGYTF. Written as DNA, the CDR3 is TGTGCCAGCAGGGCCCCCAGGACCGTTCCCTATGGCTACACCTTC. The chain is built from TRBV6-1 and TRBJ1-2, with D hard to call. In germline, CDR1 is MNHNS, CDR2 SASEGT. The V end lost 6 bases, the J end lost 4 bases, and 18 bases lay between the germline ends. There are 15 residues in the CDR3.

This clonotype was seen ten or more times. This sequence joins TRBV2 and TRBJ1-5, with D hard to call. Deletions cut 7 bases from V and 0 bases from J, with 7 bases between. The length of the CDR3 is 13 residues. The germline gives CDR1 SNHLY, CDR2 FYNNEI. CDR3 sequence: CASTRSSNQPQHF. The CDR3 nucleotides read TGTGCCAGCACTAGGTCTAGCAATCAGCCCCAGCATTTT.

The rearrangement uses TRBV28 and TRBJ2-7; 11 nucleotides line up with TRBD1. The J segment lost 2 bases and the V segment lost 5 bases, leaving 5 bases of the junction unmatched. CDR1 is MDHEN and CDR2 is SYDVKM in the germline V gene. The CDR3 consists of 15 residues. The CDR3 coding sequence is TGTGCCAGCAGTAAATGGGACAGGGGGACCTACGAGCAGTACTTC. Translating it yields CASSKWDRGTYEQYF.

The rearrangement joins TRBV7-9 to TRBJ1-1; D unresolved. The CDR3 consists of 13 residues. The germline CDR1 and CDR2 sequences are SEHNR and FQNEAQ (reference sequence). V gave up 5 bases and J gave up 3 bases, with 10 bases separating them. Written as DNA, the CDR3 is TGTGCCAGCAGCCCGGTTACGGACACTGAAGCTTTCTTT. As protein: CASSPVTDTEAFF.

The chain recombines TRBV20-1 with TRBJ2-2; 7 bases agree with TRBD2. V was clipped by 6 bases and J by 4 bases; unmatched bases: 11. This CDR3 has 15 residues. CDR1 and CDR2 from the germline V gene are DFQATT and SNEGSKA (reference sequence). CDR3 DNA: TGCAGTGCCCGGGGGGAGGGACGAGTCACCGGGGAGCTGTTTTTT. Translation: CSARGEGRVTGELFF.

This clonotype was seen ten or more times. The chain has TRBV15 and TRBJ1-2; 10 bases align to TRBD1. This CDR3 has 15 residues. The germline CDR1 and CDR2 sequences are LNHNV and YYDKDF (reference sequence). V was pared by 0 bases and J by 6 bases, with 4 bases of the junction left unmatched. The CDR3 coding sequence is TGTGCCACCAGCAGAGATAGGACAGGGGGGAATGGCTACACCTTC. This codes for CATSRDRTGGNGYTF.

The chain couples TRBV20-1 to TRBJ2-7; 12 bases are a match to TRBD2. This CDR3 contains 16 residues. J lost 0 bases, V lost 3 bases, and 6 bases had no gene match. CDR1 DFQATT and CDR2 SNEGSKA come from the germline V gene (reference sequence). Here the CDR3 reads CSARRTSGISSYEQYF. As DNA, the CDR3 is TGCAGTGCTAGGAGGACTAGCGGGATAAGCTCCTACGAGCAGTACTTC.

The chain links TRBV7-8 to TRBJ2-1; no clear D. The V end lost 5 bases, the J end lost 6 bases, and 14 bases lay between the germline ends. CDR3 length: 14 residues. CDR1 and CDR2 (germline): SGHVS, FQNEAQ. In DNA form, the CDR3 reads TGTGCCAGCAGCCTAAAGAGGTGGTTCAATGAGCAGTTCTTC. This encodes CASSLKRWFNEQFF.

There are a few counts of this clonotype. The chain couples TRBV3-1 to TRBJ1-5; D gene ambiguous. Trimming took off 1 base at V and 6 bases at J, with 4 bases between the two ends. The CDR3 has 12 residues. From germline, CDR1 is LGHDT and CDR2 YNNKEL (reference sequence). The CDR3 region has the DNA TGTGCCAGCAGCCAAGCCGGTCAGCCCCAGCATTTT. It is translated as CASSQAGQPQHF.

A few counts support this clonotype. V is TRBV14 and J is TRBJ2-7; D assignment may be TRBD1 or TRBD2 (5 bases each). CDR1 and CDR2 from the germline V gene are SGHDN and FVKESK. This CDR3 spans 14 amino acids. The V gene lost 1 base and the J gene lost 1 base, with 8 bases spanning the gap. The CDR3 nucleotides are TGTGCCAGCAGCCAAGGTTGGGGGTCCTACGAGCAGTACTTC. Translating it yields CASSQGWGSYEQYF.

This clonotype was found many times. V is TRBV28 and J is TRBJ2-5; TRBD1 aligns across 10 bases. Germline CDR1 MDHEN, CDR2 SYDVKM. This CDR3 is built from 19 residues. V trimming: 2 bases; J trimming: 5 bases; junction bases outside the gene matches: 17. The CDR3 DNA sequence: TGTGCCAGCAGTTTAGGGATTAATATTGGACAGGGGGTGGGGGAGACCCAGTACTTC. Translating it yields CASSLGINIGQGVGETQYF.

This clonotype was seen at least ten times. The J gene is TRBJ2-5, the V gene TRBV20-1; a weak D match, TRBD2 (6 bases). The germline V gene encodes CDR1 DFQATT and CDR2 SNEGSKA (reference sequence). The ends were cut back, 0 bases at V and 2 bases at J, with 13 bases in the middle. CDR3 length equals 15 residues. CDR3 nucleotide sequence: TGCAGTGCTAGAGATAAGTCTAGCGCACAAGAGACCCAGTACTTC. Translation: CSARDKSSAQETQYF.

The rearrangement uses TRBV3-1 and TRBJ1-4; D perhaps matches TRBD1 (5 bases). The CDR3 has 15 residues. The germline gives CDR1 LGHDT, CDR2 YNNKEL (reference sequence). V was trimmed by 5 bases and J by 5 bases, leaving 15 bases between them. The CDR3 nucleotides read TGTGCCAGCAGCGTCTACTTACAGGAAAATGAAAAACTGTTTTTT. This codes for CASSVYLQENEKLFF.

This clonotype has a count of ten or more. The rearrangement uses TRBV2 and TRBJ2-7; D call uncertain. The V gene's germline CDR1 is SNHLY and CDR2 FYNNEI. V was pared by 6 bases and J by 2 bases, with 5 bases between. This CDR3 region has 11 residues. The CDR3 loop reads CASSRAYEQYF. The CDR3 DNA is TGTGCCAGCAGCAGAGCCTACGAGCAGTACTTC.

The sample holds many counts of this clonotype. CDR3 nucleotide sequence: TGTGCCAGCAGCTTAGTCGGTGGCAGGCTAACCTTTGAAGCTTTCTTT. Translating it yields CASSLVGGRLTFEAFF. The chain combines TRBV7-9 with TRBJ1-1, with D unresolved. Trimming removed 1 base from V and 7 bases from J, with 19 bases in between. Germline assignment: CDR1 SEHNR and CDR2 FQNEAQ (reference sequence). The CDR3 covers 16 residues.

The V and J genes are TRBV27 and TRBJ2-7; possibly TRBD1 or TRBD2 for D (5 bases each). V gave up 3 bases and J gave up 3 bases, with 15 bases separating them. Germline assignment: CDR1 MNHEY and CDR2 SMNVEV (reference sequence). CDR3 length: 15 residues. CDR3 nucleotides: TGTGCCAGCAGTTTCTCCCGGGACGGTAACTACGAGCAGTACTTC. It codes for CASSFSRDGNYEQYF.

This clonotype was counted a few times. The V and J genes are TRBV6-1 and TRBJ2-2; 7 positions agree with TRBD1. Trimming at V came to 0 bases and at J to 8 bases, leaving 21 bases not matched to a gene. The CDR3 consists of 20 residues. CDR1 and CDR2 (germline): MNHNS, SASEGT. The CDR3 protein is CASSEALGQDGWVWRGELFF. CDR3 nucleotides: TGTGCCAGCAGTGAAGCGCTAGGACAGGACGGTTGGGTCTGGAGAGGGGAGCTGTTTTTT.

This clonotype was recorded at least ten times. The rearrangement uses TRBV20-1 and TRBJ1-1; TRBD1 matches 7 bases. The trim removed 5 bases at V and 7 bases at J, leaving 7 bases unmatched. The length of the CDR3 is 12 residues. Germline CDR1 is DFQATT and CDR2 is SNEGSKA (reference sequence). The CDR3 DNA reads as TGCAGTGCTCGTACAGGGGAGGGTGAAGCTTTCTTT. This encodes CSARTGEGEAFF.

This clonotype was detected a few times. The chain uses TRBV28 and TRBJ1-5, with TRBD1 identical over 7 bases. This CDR3 contains 14 residues. Trimming cost V 7 bases and J 4 bases; bases outside gene matches: 7. The germline V gene has CDR1 MDHEN and CDR2 SYDVKM. The CDR3 nucleotides read TGTGCCAGCAACCGGGACAGTAGGAATCAGCCCCAGCATTTT. Amino acids: CASNRDSRNQPQHF.

This clonotype was seen at least ten times. The gene calls are TRBV19 and TRBJ1-4; D is ambiguous. Germline V gene data show CDR1 as LNHDA and CDR2 as SQIVND (reference sequence). This CDR3 spans 13 amino acids. Trimming shortened V by 2 bases and J by 0 bases, and 1 base separated the two germline ends. CDR3 in DNA: TGTGCCAGTAGTATATCAACTAATGAAAAACTGTTTTTT. Translation gives CASSISTNEKLFF. The full variable domain, completed using reference TRBV19 and TRBJ1-4, is DGGITQSPKYLFRKEGQNVTLSCEQNLNHDAMYWYRQDPGQGLRLIYYSQIVNDFQKGDIAEGYSVSREKKESFPLTVTSAQKNPTAFYLCASSISTNEKLFFGSGTQLSVL.

As for this clonotype: This sequence may be a read error, since a much larger clone differs from it by one base. The rearrangement joins TRBV29-1 to TRBJ2-7, with TRBD2 matching 7 bases. The CDR3 loop spans 13 amino acids. The germline V gene encodes CDR1 SQVTM and CDR2 ANQGSEA. Germline trimming cut 4 bases from V and 2 bases from J; bases unmatched to any gene: 5. CDR3 in DNA: TGCAGCGTTGTTAGCGGGCACACCTACGAGCAGTACTTC. Amino acids: CSVVSGHTYEQYF.

Ten or more counts support this clonotype. The rearrangement uses TRBV6-1 and TRBJ2-5; TRBD1 matches at 10 bases. V lost 6 bases and J lost 5; bases outside the gene matches: 9. Germline V CDR1 and CDR2: MNHNS, SASEGT. The CDR3 contains 15 residues. As DNA, the CDR3 is TGTGCCAGCAGCTGGGGGACAGGGGATATGGAGACCCAGTACTTC. Translated, it gives CASSWGTGDMETQYF.